This TCR beta chain stems from a study of cytomegalovirus exposure and HLA in healthy donors. Study context: Samples from HLA-typed donors yielded about 86 million unique TCRs in an early data release.

Study-wide results and limits: Most of the TCR beta V segments (in an earlier analysis) were productive either about 87% or about 30% of the time. Cytomegalovirus-associated status was assigned to about 170 TCR beta chains.

Concerning this clone: Its target is unknown.

Germline lookup yields CDR1 SGHTA and CDR2 FQGTGA. This CDR3 comprises 14 residues. Between the trimmed V and J ends, which lost 5 bases and 6 bases, there was a span of 14 bases. Researchers ran the PCR with 60 Vbeta and 13 Jbeta primers. Clones were read by immunoSEQ multiplex PCR, and TCRdb kept only the in-frame ones, dropping some. Of under 200,000 clones in the sample, 70% to 80% are singletons; the top ten hold roughly 1.3%. Sample: PBMCs. This chain joins TRBV7-3 and TRBJ2-1; D perhaps matches TRBD2 (5 bases). This sequence was found in a woman aged 45-60 years in good health and CMV-seronegative. This CDR3 reads CASSLATNRNEQFF. CDR3 bases: TGTGCCAGCAGCCTAGCTACAAACCGCAATGAGCAGTTCTTC.